These T cell receptor beta chains were read from a single sample in a study of radiation and T cells in renal cell carcinoma. Using immunoSEQ multiplex PCR, the repertoire was profiled, and TCRdb retains in-frame clones only, with some absent. The profile shows tens of thousands of clones, approximately 81% of them singletons. The sample here was blood, taken from a patient whose treatment included radiotherapy and nephrectomy. The receptor set was obtained from a man aged 60 to 75 with renal cell carcinoma. Both conserved end residues are part of each CDR3. D genes are given only for firm matches. A row's size may be missing; if present it is once, few, many or a size class.

j_gene | d_gene | v_gene | abundance | CDR3aa | CDR3nt
TRBJ2-7 | TRBD2 | TRBV4-2 | NA | CASSPLELAGGGEQYF | TGTGCCAGCAGCCCACTCGAACTAGCGGGAGGGGGTGAGCAGTACTTC
TRBJ1-1 | NA | TRBV7-9 | NA | CASSPNSMRGEAFF | TGTGCCAGCAGCCCGAACAGCATGAGAGGTGAAGCTTTCTTT
TRBJ2-7 | TRBD2 | TRBV10-3 | NA | CAITSEAGGYEQYF | TGTGCCATCACATCCGAAGCGGGAGGTTACGAGCAGTACTTC
TRBJ1-1 | NA | TRBV29-1 | few | CSVRSVGLNTEAFF | TGCAGCGTTCGATCGGTGGGACTGAACACTGAAGCTTTCTTT
TRBJ1-5 | NA | TRBV18 | NA | CASSGSRNQPQHF | TGTGCCAGCTCCGGCAGCCGGAATCAGCCCCAGCATTTT
TRBJ1-1 | NA | TRBV30 | NA | CAWSVAENTEAFF | TGTGCCTGGAGTGTAGCGGAGAACACTGAAGCTTTCTTT
TRBJ2-5 | NA | TRBV20-1 | NA | CSARFWETQYF | TGCAGTGCCAGATTTTGGGAGACCCAGTACTTC
TRBJ2-7 | NA | TRBV7-1 | NA | CASSLFGGGSTYEQYF | TGTGCCAGCAGCTTATTTGGGGGAGGTTCCACCTACGAGCAGTACTTC
TRBJ1-4 | NA | TRBV7-2 | NA | CASSLFQKTNEKLFF | TGTGCCAGCAGCTTGTTCCAGAAGACTAATGAAAAACTGTTTTTT
TRBJ2-7 | NA | TRBV5-1 | NA | CASSLGSLASYEQYF | TGCGCCAGCAGCTTGGGGAGTCTAGCGAGCTACGAGCAGTACTTC
TRBJ2-2 | NA | TRBV5-6 | NA | CASSLAGGTGELFF | TGTGCCAGCAGCTTGGCCGGAGGTACCGGGGAGCTGTTTTTT
TRBJ1-2 | NA | TRBV7-9 | NA | CASSLKTAETQPYGYTF | TGTGCCAGCAGCCTAAAAACGGCGGAGACCCAACCCTATGGCTACACCTTC
TRBJ2-3 | TRBD2 | TRBV19 | NA | CASSISAGGRTSGPVDTQYF | TGTGCCAGTAGTATATCGGCAGGGGGGCGGACTAGCGGGCCGGTTGATACGCAGTATTTT
TRBJ2-1 | NA | TRBV6-4 | NA | CASSDSPPGVLVSYNEQFF | TGTGCCAGCAGTGATAGTCCGCCTGGGGTTCTAGTTTCCTACAATGAGCAGTTCTTC
TRBJ2-3 | NA | TRBV5-4 | NA | CASSLGQTDTQYF | TGTGCCAGCAGCTTGGGGCAGACAGATACGCAGTATTTT
TRBJ2-2 | TRBD1 | TRBV15 | NA | CATRGQLNTGELFF | TGTGCCACCCGGGGACAGCTAAACACCGGGGAGCTGTTTTTT
TRBJ2-1 | NA | TRBV19 | NA | CASSEDLDNEQFF | TGTGCCAGTAGTGAGGACCTCGACAATGAGCAGTTCTTC
TRBJ1-1 | NA | TRBV30 | NA | CAWSVNRNTEAFF | TGTGCCTGGAGTGTAAACCGGAACACTGAAGCTTTCTTT
TRBJ2-3 | NA | TRBV7-8 | NA | CASSLRPRGHPSTDTQYF | TGTGCCAGCAGCTTACGCCCCAGGGGACACCCTAGCACAGATACGCAGTATTTT
TRBJ1-1 | TRBD1 | TRBV11-2 | NA | CASSSDRVGTEAFF | TGTGCCAGCAGCTCGGACAGGGTAGGCACTGAAGCTTTCTTT
TRBJ1-2 | NA | TRBV4-1 | NA | CASSLNRDGVGYGYTF | TGCGCCAGCAGCCTTAATCGGGACGGGGTCGGGTATGGCTACACCTTC
TRBJ1-5 | NA | TRBV5-8 | NA | CASSLGGSNQPQHF | TGTGCCAGCAGTTTAGGGGGTAGCAATCAGCCCCAGCATTTT
TRBJ1-5 | NA | TRBV7-2 | NA | CASSLEWHQPQHF | TGTGCCAGCAGCTTAGAGTGGCATCAGCCCCAGCATTTT
TRBJ1-2 | NA | TRBV29-1 | NA | CSVLGNGYTF | TGCAGCGTCCTGGGAAATGGCTACACCTTC
TRBJ2-5 | TRBD2 | TRBV7-2 | NA | CASSFSSSGQETQYF | TGTGCCAGCAGCTTCTCCTCTAGCGGGCAGGAGACCCAGTACTTC
TRBJ2-7 | TRBD2 | TRBV5-1 | NA | CASSLKPPSGGYEQYF | TGCGCCAGCAGCTTGAAACCTCCTAGCGGGGGATACGAGCAGTACTTC
TRBJ2-1 | NA | TRBV5-1 | NA | CASSLVVDNEQFF | TGCGCCAGCAGCTTGGTGGTGGACAATGAGCAGTTCTTC
TRBJ1-1 | NA | TRBV4-1 | few | CASSVTGLMNTEAFF | TGCGCCAGCAGCGTAACGGGACTCATGAACACTGAAGCTTTCTTT
TRBJ2-7 | NA | TRBV9 | NA | CASSVGQGGPYEQYF | TGTGCCAGCAGCGTAGGACAGGGAGGGCCCTACGAGCAGTACTTC
TRBJ2-1 | NA | TRBV30 | once | CAWSSQGMYNEQFF | TGTGCCTGGAGTAGCCAGGGGATGTACAATGAGCAGTTCTTC
TRBJ2-7 | NA | TRBV25-1 | NA | CASRRLVLSYEQYF | TGTGCCAGCAGGAGACTAGTCTTAAGCTACGAGCAGTACTTC
TRBJ1-1 | NA | TRBV28 | NA | CASSLAIGPPPNTEAFF | TGTGCCAGCAGTTTAGCTATCGGGCCTCCTCCGAACACTGAAGCTTTCTTT
TRBJ2-1 | NA | TRBV5-4 | NA | CASSYDTRNEQFF | TGTGCCAGCAGCTATGACACGCGCAATGAGCAGTTCTTC
TRBJ2-7 | TRBD2 | TRBV7-9 | once | CASSFAGGGSYEQYF | TGTGCCAGCAGCTTTGCGGGAGGGGGCTCCTACGAGCAGTACTTC
TRBJ1-2 | NA | TRBV9 | once | CASSVAGRANYGYTF | TGTGCCAGCAGCGTAGCGGGCAGGGCCAACTATGGCTACACCTTC
TRBJ2-5 | TRBD2 | TRBV19 | NA | CATAGGGETQYF | TGTGCCACCGCGGGGGGGGGAGAGACCCAGTACTTC
TRBJ2-2 | TRBD1 | TRBV5-6 | once | CASSRDRRDTGELFF | TGTGCCAGCAGCCGGGACAGGCGGGACACCGGGGAGCTGTTTTTT